This passage covers 14 T cell receptor beta chains from one sample sequenced in a study of vaccination effects on CD4 cells after COVID-19. TCRdb's copy holds only in-frame clones and misses some; the assay was immunoSEQ multiplex PCR. The sample includes 42,000 or so clones, 60% to 75% of them seen just once. Their antigens remain unidentified. Peptide-pool stimulation followed by sequencing identified expanded antigen-specific CD4+ clonotypes in the ViraFEST assay. Subsequent to approximately 9 days of culture, CD4+ T cells were isolated. The individual was infected with SARS-CoV-2 between March and December 2020, as confirmed by PCR. The specimen was CD4+ T cells from PBMCs cultured with a peptide pool, collected before COVID-19 vaccination. These receptor sequences come from a human donor who had a prior SARS-CoV-2 infection.

This clone was seen at least ten times. The chain joins TRBV6-2 or TRBV6-3 to TRBJ1-3, with D possibly TRBD1 on 6 matching bases. The CDR3 is made up of 18 amino acids. The V end lost 0 bases, the J end lost 1 base, and 16 bases lay between the germline ends. Germline V gene sequence: CDR1 MNHEY, CDR2 SVGEGT. CDR3 sequence (DNA): TGTGCCAGCAGTTACTCTCGGAGAGGACAGAAATCTGGAAACACCATATATTTT. Translation gives CASSYSRRGQKSGNTIYF.

This clone was observed a handful of times. The chain links TRBV19 to TRBJ1-2; 7 bases line up with TRBD1. The CDR3 is made up of 14 amino acids. Germline CDR1 and CDR2: LNHDA and SQIVND (reference sequence). Trimming took 1 base from V and 4 from J; bases not matched to a gene: 3. In DNA, the CDR3 is TGTGCCAGTAGTATAGTCGCAGGGGGCTATGGCTACACCTTC. The encoded protein is CASSIVAGGYGYTF.

This chain connects TRBV5-1 to TRBJ2-2, with TRBD2 matching 7 bases. Germline-derived CDR1 and CDR2 are SGHRS and YFSETQ. With 0 bases clipped from V and 3 bases from J, the junction kept 2 bases outside the gene matches. The CDR3 runs 15 residues. The CDR3 DNA sequence: TGCGCCAGCAGCTTGGTGGGGAGGGACACCGGGGAGCTGTTTTTT. Protein product: CASSLVGRDTGELFF.

The chain links TRBV5-4 to TRBJ2-3; D unclear. This CDR3 is 14 amino acids long. V was shortened by 2 bases and J by 0 bases, with 7 bases between the two germline ends. The V gene's germline CDR1 is SGHNT and CDR2 YYREEE (reference sequence). The chain's CDR3 is CASSFPASTDTQYF. The CDR3 coding sequence is TGTGCCAGCAGCTTTCCAGCTAGCACAGATACGCAGTATTTT.

The rearrangement links TRBV7-2 to TRBJ2-5; D is possibly TRBD2 (6 bases). Trimming cost V 5 bases and J 2 bases, with 21 bases left between them. This CDR3 contains 17 residues. CDR1 and CDR2 from the germline V gene are SGHTA and FQGNSA. Here the CDR3 reads CASSAQSAGRGQETQYF. Here the CDR3 DNA reads TGTGCCAGCAGCGCGCAGTCCGCCGGGAGAGGGCAAGAGACCCAGTACTTC.

This chain joins TRBV10-3 and TRBJ2-7; D ambiguous. Germline CDR1 and CDR2: ENHRY and SYGVKD. V lost 5 bases, J lost 3 bases, and 8 bases lay in between. This CDR3 has 12 amino acids. The CDR3 sequence is CAISSSGYEQYF. In DNA, the CDR3 is TGTGCCATCAGTTCGTCAGGCTACGAGCAGTACTTC.

The chain joins TRBV12-1 to TRBJ1-4; the table calls TRBD1, which could not be checked here. TRBV12-1 has pseudogene status. The CDR3 has 13 residues. The CDR3 protein is CAHAEQEDEKLFF. CDR3 bases: TGTGCCCACGCCGAACAGGAAGATGAAAAACTGTTTTTT.

The chain couples TRBV19 to TRBJ1-2; D not resolved. CDR1 is LNHDA, CDR2 SQIVND, per germline (reference sequence). The CDR3 has 12 residues. The ends were cut back, 1 base at V and 8 bases at J, with 8 bases in the middle. The DNA for the CDR3 is TGTGCCAGTAGTATAGGGCGGTCAGGCTACACCTTC. It codes for CASSIGRSGYTF.

The rearrangement links TRBV6-2 or TRBV6-3 to TRBJ2-4; tentatively, D is TRBD1 or TRBD2 (6 bases each). CDR3 length: 16 amino acids. Trimming shortened V by 2 bases and J by 0 bases, and 11 bases separated the two germline ends. Germline V lookup: CDR1 MNHEY, CDR2 SVGEGT. The CDR3 DNA follows: TGTGCCAGCAGTTACCCCAGGGGACTAGCCAAAAACATTCAGTACTTC. This translates into CASSYPRGLAKNIQYF.

This rearrangement joins TRBV27 to TRBJ1-2, with D possibly matching TRBD1 (6 bases). The CDR3 loop spans 14 amino acids. Deletions cut 5 bases from V and 7 bases from J, with 17 bases between. Germline V CDR1 and CDR2: MNHEY, SMNVEV (reference sequence). The CDR3 sequence: CASSRTGSLFGYTF. The CDR3 DNA follows: TGTGCCAGCAGTCGAACAGGGTCCCTTTTTGGCTACACCTTC.

This clone was found a few times. V usage is TRBV30 and J usage is TRBJ2-7; 8 nucleotides line up with TRBD1. With V trimmed by 2 bases and J by 6 bases, 12 bases remained unmatched. The CDR3 totals 15 residues. CDR1 and CDR2 (germline): GTSNPN, SVGIG (reference sequence). This chain's CDR3 is CAWSKQGVQRREQYF. The CDR3 coding sequence is TGTGCCTGGAGTAAACAGGGGGTACAGCGACGCGAGCAGTACTTC.

The chain joins TRBV5-4 to TRBJ1-2, with 7 bases matching TRBD1. The CDR3 length is 14 residues. After removal of 1 base from V and 8 bases from J, the junction contained 8 bases not matched to a gene. Germline CDR1 and CDR2: SGHNT and YYREEE (reference sequence). CDR3 loop: CASSLSGGSEGYTF. In DNA, the CDR3 is TGTGCCAGCAGCTTGTCAGGGGGTTCTGAGGGCTACACCTTC.

This chain links TRBV2 with TRBJ2-1; D is undetermined. Germline CDR1 and CDR2: SNHLY and FYNNEI. There are 13 residues in the CDR3. V was shortened by 5 bases and J by 5 bases, with 10 bases between the two germline ends. The CDR3: CASSTTSDNEQFF. The CDR3 nucleotides are TGTGCCAGCAGTACAACCAGCGACAATGAGCAGTTCTTC.

This clone has only a few counts. The rearrangement uses TRBV7-3 and TRBJ2-3; D not certain. This CDR3 contains 20 residues. Trimming cost V 0 bases and J 2 bases, with 24 bases left between them. Germline lookup yields CDR1 SGHTA and CDR2 FQGTGA. DNA of the CDR3: TGTGCCAGCAGCTTAACGTGGAATCGGCTAAAGGTCTATAACACAGATACGCAGTATTTT. It codes for CASSLTWNRLKVYNTDTQYF.